One sample yielded the 8 T cell receptor beta chains listed below, sequenced in a study of T-cell reconstitution after alpha-beta-depleted transplantation in children. Molecular barcoding with unique molecular identifiers was used for the TCRbeta library. TCRdb independently ran MiXCR on the PCR reads; one entry per CDR3 protein. The table records fewer than 550,000 distinct CDR3 sequences, roughly 11% of them present only once. Material: PBMCs, mostly from graft donor cells, obtained 180 days after TCRalphabeta/CD19-depleted stem cell transplant. The receptors were sampled from a female patient aged 2-15 years who had a stem cell transplant for aplastic anemia, so the T cells may come from the graft donor.

This clonotype has only a few counts. V is TRBV4-3 and J is TRBJ2-2; D is ambiguous. The CDR3 has 18 amino acids. In germline, CDR1 is LGHNA, CDR2 YSLEER. With 3 bases removed from V and 1 base from J, the gap between germline ends came to 18 bases. The CDR3 region has the DNA TGCGCCAGCAGCCACAAAGCCTTTGGGCAACAGAACACCGGGGAGCTGTTTTTT. This encodes CASSHKAFGQQNTGELFF.

The J gene is TRBJ2-1, the V gene TRBV5-4; 7 positions agree with TRBD1. After removal of 0 bases from V and 8 bases from J, the junction contained 8 bases not matched to a gene. The CDR3 loop spans 15 amino acids. The germline V gene has CDR1 SGHNT and CDR2 YYREEE (reference sequence). CDR3: CASSLVRQGGDEQFF. As DNA, the CDR3 is TGTGCCAGCAGCTTGGTGCGACAGGGTGGCGATGAGCAGTTCTTC.

This chain links TRBV29-1 with TRBJ2-5; tentative D call: TRBD1 (6 bases). The germline gives CDR1 SQVTM, CDR2 ANQGSEA. Trimming shortened V by 1 base and J by 1 base, and 7 bases separated the two germline ends. This CDR3 spans 13 amino acids. The CDR3 region is CSVEGTAQETQYF. The CDR3 DNA reads TGCAGCGTTGAAGGGACAGCCCAAGAGACCCAGTACTTC.

The chain recombines TRBV5-1 with TRBJ2-3, with TRBD2 as a possible D gene (7 bases). The CDR3 has 14 amino acids. V lost 1 base and J lost 5, with 11 bases in between. Germline values: CDR1 SGHRS, CDR2 YFSETQ. The CDR3 spells CASSLQAGQDTQYF. In DNA form, the CDR3 reads TGCGCCAGCAGCTTGCAAGCGGGACAAGATACGCAGTATTTT.

The chain links TRBV29-1 to TRBJ1-1, with D possibly matching TRBD1 (5 bases). Germline loops: CDR1 SQVTM, CDR2 ANQGSEA. The CDR3 extends over 14 amino acids. Trimming cost V 6 bases and J 0 bases, with 14 bases left between them. The CDR3 nucleotides are TGCAGCGTGCCCAAGGGGACTGTGAACACTGAAGCTTTCTTT. Its protein is CSVPKGTVNTEAFF.

The chain combines TRBV2 with TRBJ2-3; D unresolved. Germline V gene lookup returns CDR1 SNHLY and CDR2 FYNNEI. CDR3 length: 14 residues. Deletions cut 4 bases from V and 5 bases from J, with 13 bases between. The CDR3 reads CASSARRPGDTQYF. CDR3 coding DNA: TGTGCCAGCAGTGCGAGACGACCAGGAGATACGCAGTATTTT.

This clonotype was recorded many times. The chain uses TRBV29-1 and TRBJ2-5; a weak D match, TRBD1 (5 bases). With 3 bases removed from V and 1 base from J, the gap between germline ends came to 18 bases. The CDR3 spans 16 residues. Germline V lookup: CDR1 SQVTM, CDR2 ANQGSEA. The CDR3 loop reads CSVDLSGSPIQETQYF. The CDR3 DNA reads TGCAGCGTTGATCTCTCAGGGTCACCAATCCAAGAGACCCAGTACTTC.

The rearrangement uses TRBV4-3 and TRBJ2-2; D may be TRBD1 (5 bases). The CDR3 sequence is 15 residues long. Trimming removed 4 bases at V and 3 bases at J, with 12 bases between. Germline CDR1 LGHNA, CDR2 YSLEER. DNA of the CDR3: TGCGCCAGCAGCCCGAATTCAGGGTACACCGGGGAGCTGTTTTTT. This sequence encodes CASSPNSGYTGELFF.